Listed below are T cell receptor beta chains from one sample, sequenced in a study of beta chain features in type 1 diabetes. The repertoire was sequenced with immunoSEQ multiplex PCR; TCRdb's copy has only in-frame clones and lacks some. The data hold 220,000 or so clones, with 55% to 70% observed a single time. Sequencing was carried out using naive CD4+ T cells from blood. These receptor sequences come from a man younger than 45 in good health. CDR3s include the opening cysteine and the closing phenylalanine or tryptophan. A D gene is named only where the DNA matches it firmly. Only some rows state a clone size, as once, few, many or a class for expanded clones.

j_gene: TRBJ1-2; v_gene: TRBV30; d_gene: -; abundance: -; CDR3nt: TGTGCCTGGAGTCCAGGTGGTGGCTACACCTTC; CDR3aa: CAWSPGGGYTF
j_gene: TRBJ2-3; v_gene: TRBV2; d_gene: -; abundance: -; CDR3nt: TGTGCCAGCAGTGCCCGGGACAGCACAGATACGCAGTATTTT; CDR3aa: CASSARDSTDTQYF
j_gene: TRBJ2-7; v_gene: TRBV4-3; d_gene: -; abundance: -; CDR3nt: TGCGCCAGCAGCCCATCCCCCGGACCGAATTACGAGCAGTACTTC; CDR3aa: CASSPSPGPNYEQYF
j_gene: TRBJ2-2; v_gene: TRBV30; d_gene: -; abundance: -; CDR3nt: TGTGCCTGGACCATGGGACAGAACACCGGGGAGCTGTTTTTT; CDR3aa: CAWTMGQNTGELFF
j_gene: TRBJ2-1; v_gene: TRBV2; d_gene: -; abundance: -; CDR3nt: TGTGCCAGCGAGCAGTACAATGAGCAGTTCTTC; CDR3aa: CASEQYNEQFF
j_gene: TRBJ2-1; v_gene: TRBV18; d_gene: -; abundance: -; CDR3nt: TGTGCCAGCTCACCATTAGGGAGCTCCTACAATGAGCAGTTCTTC; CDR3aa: CASSPLGSSYNEQFF
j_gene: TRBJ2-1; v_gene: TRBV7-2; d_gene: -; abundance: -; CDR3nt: TGTGCCAGCAGCCTCGTTGGCCGAAGCTCCTACAATGAGCAGTTCTTC; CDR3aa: CASSLVGRSSYNEQFF
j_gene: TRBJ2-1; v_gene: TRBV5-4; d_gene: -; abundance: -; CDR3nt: TGTGCCAGCAGCTTGGAAGCGCGCTCCTACAATGAGCAGTTCTTC; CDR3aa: CASSLEARSYNEQFF
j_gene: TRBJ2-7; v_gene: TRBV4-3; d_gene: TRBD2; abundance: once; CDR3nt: TGCGCCAGCAGCCAAGGCAACGGACTAGCTTACGAGCAGTACTTC; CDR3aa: CASSQGNGLAYEQYF
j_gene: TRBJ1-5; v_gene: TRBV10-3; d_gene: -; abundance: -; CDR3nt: TGTGCCATCAGTGAGTCGGGCAGCAATCAGCCCCAGCATTTT; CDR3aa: CAISESGSNQPQHF
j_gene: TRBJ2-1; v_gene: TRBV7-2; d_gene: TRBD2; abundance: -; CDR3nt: TGTGCCAGCAGCTATACCCGGGGGGGTGAGCAGTTCTTC; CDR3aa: CASSYTRGGEQFF
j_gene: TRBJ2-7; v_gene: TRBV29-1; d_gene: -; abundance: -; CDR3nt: TGCAGCGTTGGCACCCCCAAAAACTACGAGCAGTACTTC; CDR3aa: CSVGTPKNYEQYF
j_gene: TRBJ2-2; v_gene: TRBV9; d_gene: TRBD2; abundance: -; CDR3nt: TGTGCCAGCAGCGTAGGCACTAGCGGAAACACCGGGGAGCTGTTTTTT; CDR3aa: CASSVGTSGNTGELFF
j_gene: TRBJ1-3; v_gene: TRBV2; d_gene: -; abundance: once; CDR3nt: TGTGCCAGCAGTGTGGCGGGGGGCTCTGGAAACACCATATATTTT; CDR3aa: CASSVAGGSGNTIYF
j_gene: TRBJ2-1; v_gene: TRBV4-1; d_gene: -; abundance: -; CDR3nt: TGCGCCAGCAGACTTAACAGGGAACATGAGCAGTTCTTC; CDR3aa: CASRLNREHEQFF
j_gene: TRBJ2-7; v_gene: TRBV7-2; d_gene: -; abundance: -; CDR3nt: TGTGCCAGCAGCTCGGACACCTACGAGCAGTACTTC; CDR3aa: CASSSDTYEQYF
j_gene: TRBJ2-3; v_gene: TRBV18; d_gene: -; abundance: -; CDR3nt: TGTGCCAGCTCCGACGTGGAAGATACGCAGTATTTT; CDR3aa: CASSDVEDTQYF
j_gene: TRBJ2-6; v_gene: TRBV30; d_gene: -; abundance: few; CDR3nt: TGTGCCTGGAGTCTTCTCTCTGGGGCCAACGTCCTGACTTTC; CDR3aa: CAWSLLSGANVLTF
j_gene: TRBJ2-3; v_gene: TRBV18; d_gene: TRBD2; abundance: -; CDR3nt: TGTGCCAGCTCACCGCTAGCGGGAGCAGATACGCAGTATTTT; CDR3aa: CASSPLAGADTQYF
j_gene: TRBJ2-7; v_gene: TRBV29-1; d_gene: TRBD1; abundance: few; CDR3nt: TGCAGCGGCGGCGCGGGACAGGGATCCGAGCAGTACTTC; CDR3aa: CSGGAGQGSEQYF
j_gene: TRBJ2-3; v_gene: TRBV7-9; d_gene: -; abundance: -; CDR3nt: TGTGCCCAAGCCCCGGCGGGGTCTAGCACAGATACGCAGTATTTT; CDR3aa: CAQAPAGSSTDTQYF
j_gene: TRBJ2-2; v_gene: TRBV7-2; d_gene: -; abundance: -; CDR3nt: TGTGCCAGCAGTCCACAGGTGGGACTTCCCACCGGGGAGCTGTTTTTT; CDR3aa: CASSPQVGLPTGELFF
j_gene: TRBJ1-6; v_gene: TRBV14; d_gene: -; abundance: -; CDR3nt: TGTGCCAGCAGCCAGCTGGCAAGCGACGGGGCACGAAGTTCACCCCTCCACTTT; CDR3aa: CASSQLASDGARSSPLHF
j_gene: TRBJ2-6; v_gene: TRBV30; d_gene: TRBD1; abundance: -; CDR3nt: TGTGCCTGGATAGGGACAGGTATTTTCTCTGGGGCCAACGTCCTGACTTTC; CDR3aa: CAWIGTGIFSGANVLTF
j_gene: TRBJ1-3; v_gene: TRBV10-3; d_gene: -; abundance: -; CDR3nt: TGTGCCATCAGGGGAGCGGGAAACACCATATATTTT; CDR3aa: CAIRGAGNTIYF
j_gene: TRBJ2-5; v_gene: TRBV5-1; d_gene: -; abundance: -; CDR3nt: TGCGCCAGCAGCTTGGAACGGGGAAAGACCCAGTACTTC; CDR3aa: CASSLERGKTQYF
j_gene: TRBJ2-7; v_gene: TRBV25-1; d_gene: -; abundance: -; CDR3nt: TGTGCCAGCAGTGTCTACGAGCAGTACTTC; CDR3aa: CASSVYEQYF
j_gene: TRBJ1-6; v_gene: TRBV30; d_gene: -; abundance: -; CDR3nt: TGTGCCTGGAGTCCTGGGTTCTCCTATAATCCACCCCTCCACTTT; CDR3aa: CAWSPGFSYNPPLHF
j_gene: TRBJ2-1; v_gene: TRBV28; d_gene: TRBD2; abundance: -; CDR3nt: TGTGCCAGCGCGGTTCAGGGAGGGTACAATGAGCAGTTCTTC; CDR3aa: CASAVQGGYNEQFF
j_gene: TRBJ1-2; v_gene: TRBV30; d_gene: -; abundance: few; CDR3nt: TGTGCCTGGAGTGTAAGACAGGAGTATGGCTACACCTTC; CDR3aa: CAWSVRQEYGYTF
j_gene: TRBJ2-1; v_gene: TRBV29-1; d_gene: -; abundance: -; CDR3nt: TGCAGCGTTGCCAAGGGGTCCTCCTACAATGAGCAGTTCTTC; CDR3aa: CSVAKGSSYNEQFF
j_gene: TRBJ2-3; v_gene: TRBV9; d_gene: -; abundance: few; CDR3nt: TGTGCCAGCAGCAAACGGGAGTGGCCAGATACGCAGTATTTT; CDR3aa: CASSKREWPDTQYF
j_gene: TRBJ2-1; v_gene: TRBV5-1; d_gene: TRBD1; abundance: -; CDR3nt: TGCGCCAGCAGCTTGGGAGACAGGGGGCGCAAAAGAAGGAATGAGCAGTTCTTC; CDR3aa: CASSLGDRGRKRRNEQFF
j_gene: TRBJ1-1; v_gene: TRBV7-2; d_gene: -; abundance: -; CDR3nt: TGTGCCAGCAGCGCCCGGGGGCGCTTAGACACTGAAGCTTTCTTT; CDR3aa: CASSARGRLDTEAFF
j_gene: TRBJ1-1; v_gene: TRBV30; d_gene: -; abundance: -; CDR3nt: TGTGCCTGGAGTGGTGACAGTCTGCTGAACACTGAAGCTTTCTTT; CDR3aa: CAWSGDSLLNTEAFF
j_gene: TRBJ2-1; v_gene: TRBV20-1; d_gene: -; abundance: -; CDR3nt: TGCAGTGCTTTTACCGTTGGTGAGCAGTTCTTC; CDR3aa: CSAFTVGEQFF
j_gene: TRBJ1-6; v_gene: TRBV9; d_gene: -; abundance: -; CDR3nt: TGTGCCAGCACCGCAGGTTCGGGAAATTCACCCCTCCACTTT; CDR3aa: CASTAGSGNSPLHF
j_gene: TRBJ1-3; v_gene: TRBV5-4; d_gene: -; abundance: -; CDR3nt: TGTGCCAGCAGCTTGTGGTCTGGAAACACCATATATTTT; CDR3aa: CASSLWSGNTIYF
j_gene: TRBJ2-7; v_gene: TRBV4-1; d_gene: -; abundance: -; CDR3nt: TGCGCCAGCAGCCACGGCGACAAATACGAGCAGTACTTC; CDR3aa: CASSHGDKYEQYF
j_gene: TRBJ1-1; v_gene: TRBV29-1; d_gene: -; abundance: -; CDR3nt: TGCAGCGTTGTTAGGCCCTTGAACACTGAAGCTTTCTTT; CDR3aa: CSVVRPLNTEAFF
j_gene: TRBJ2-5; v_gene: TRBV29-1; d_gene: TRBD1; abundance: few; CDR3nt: TGCAGCGTTATACTACCTCACAGGGGAGAGACCCAGTACTTC; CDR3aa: CSVILPHRGETQYF
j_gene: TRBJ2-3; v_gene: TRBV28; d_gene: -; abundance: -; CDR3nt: TGTGCCAGCAGGGGGGGGCAGCCCACAGATACGCAGTATTTT; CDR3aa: CASRGGQPTDTQYF
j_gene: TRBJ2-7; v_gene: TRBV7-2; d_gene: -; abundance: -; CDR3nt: TGTGCCAGCAGCTTAGCTCGAGATTACGAGCAGTACTTC; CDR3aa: CASSLARDYEQYF
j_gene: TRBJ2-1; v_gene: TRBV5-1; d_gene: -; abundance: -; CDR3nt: TGCGCCAGCAGCGCAGTAGCAGGGGACAATGAGCAGTTCTTC; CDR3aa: CASSAVAGDNEQFF
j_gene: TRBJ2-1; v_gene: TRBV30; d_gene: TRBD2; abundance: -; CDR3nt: TGTGCCTGGAGTGTACGACTAGCGGGAGCGGATGAGCAGTTCTTC; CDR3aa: CAWSVRLAGADEQFF
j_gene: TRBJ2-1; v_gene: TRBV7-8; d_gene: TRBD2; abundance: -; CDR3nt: TGTGCCAGCAGCCCCCCGAGGCTAGCGGGGAATCGGCAGTTCTTC; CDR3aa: CASSPPRLAGNRQFF
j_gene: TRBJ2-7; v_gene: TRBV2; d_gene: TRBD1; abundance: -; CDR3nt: TGTGCCAGCATGGCAGGGGGCGGCGGGCAGTACTTC; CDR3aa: CASMAGGGGQYF
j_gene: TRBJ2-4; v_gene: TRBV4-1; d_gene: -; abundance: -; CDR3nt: TGCGCCAGCAGCCAAGTGGGGCTCCCCTTGGACATTCAGTACTTC; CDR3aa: CASSQVGLPLDIQYF
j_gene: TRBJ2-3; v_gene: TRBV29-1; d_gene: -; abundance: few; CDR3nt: TGCAGCGTTAGGAGAAGTAGCACAGATACGCAGTATTTT; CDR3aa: CSVRRSSTDTQYF
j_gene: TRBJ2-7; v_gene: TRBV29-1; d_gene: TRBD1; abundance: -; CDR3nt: TGCAGTATTCAGACTTCTGGGACAGGGGTTGGCTACGAGCAGTACTTC; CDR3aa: CSIQTSGTGVGYEQYF
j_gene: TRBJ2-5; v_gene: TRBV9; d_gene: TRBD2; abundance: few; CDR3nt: TGTGCCAGCAGCGTAGGAGCGGGATGGGGACAAGAGACCCAGTACTTC; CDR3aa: CASSVGAGWGQETQYF